This T cell receptor (beta chain) was recorded in a study of response to subunit inactivated influenza vaccine. Study results and caveats: New T cells are recruited in small numbers by each seasonal influenza vaccination, according to the authors' suggestion.

MiXCR, run by TCRdb on the RT-PCR reads, gives a single entry per CDR3 protein. The sample comprises fewer than 750,000 distinct CDR3 sequences, roughly 15% of which are singletons, and around 10% rests with the top ten. This clonotype has just a few counts. Its antigen is undetermined. This clonotype originated in a man in his fifties who received an inactivated influenza vaccine. The sequencing here drew on PBMCs from blood, taken 12 days after vaccination.

The DNA of the CDR3 is TGTGCCAGTACGCTCGGGGAATCTAATGCCGGGGAGCTGTTTTTT. Protein sequence: CASTLGESNAGELFF. This chain joins TRBV19 and TRBJ2-2; D is possibly TRBD2 (5 bases). CDR1 LNHDA and CDR2 SQIVND come from the germline V gene (reference sequence). CDR3 size: 15 residues. V shed 7 bases and J shed 6 bases, with 18 bases lying between them.